Presented here are 13 T cell receptor beta chains from one specimen sequenced in a study of cytomegalovirus exposure and HLA in healthy donors. Assay used: immunoSEQ multiplex PCR; TCRdb lists only in-frame clones, some missing. The sample contains 200,000 to 300,000 clones, 90% of which appear only once. The sample was PBMCs. The receptors come from a woman aged 25 to 45 in good health and CMV-seronegative.

The chain combines TRBV28 with TRBJ2-4; the D is unclear. In germline, CDR1 is MDHEN, CDR2 SYDVKM. There are 12 residues in the CDR3. Trimming removed 2 bases from V and 3 bases from J, with 2 bases in between. CDR3 in amino acids: CASSLIKNIQYF. The CDR3 DNA follows: TGTGCCAGCAGTTTAATCAAAAACATTCAGTACTTC.

In its sample, this clone was seen a few times. CDR3 coding DNA: TGTGCCAGCACCGACAGGGGGCCCACGAATGAGCAGTTCTTC. Its translation: CASTDRGPTNEQFF. The genes are TRBV7-9 and TRBJ2-1; 10 bases are a match to TRBD1. Germline V CDR1 and CDR2: SEHNR, FQNEAQ (reference sequence). This CDR3 comprises 14 residues. V lost 7 bases, J lost 7 bases, and 7 bases stayed unmatched.

The chain is built from TRBV5-1 and TRBJ2-7, with 12 nucleotides matching TRBD1. J was trimmed by 6 bases and V by 0 bases; bases with no gene match: 4. CDR3 length: 15 residues. Germline assignment: CDR1 SGHRS and CDR2 YFSETQ. CDR3 loop: CASSLAGTGGFEQYF. Written as DNA, the CDR3 is TGCGCCAGCAGCTTGGCCGGGACAGGGGGCTTCGAGCAGTACTTC.

The rearrangement links TRBV5-1 to TRBJ2-2; unclear D gene. The V gene lost 0 bases and the J gene lost 7 bases, with 10 bases spanning the gap. This CDR3 is built from 14 residues. The germline V gene encodes CDR1 SGHRS and CDR2 YFSETQ. This CDR3 reads CASSLGFSGGELFF. In DNA, the CDR3 is TGCGCCAGCAGCTTGGGGTTTAGTGGCGGGGAGCTGTTTTTT.

The gene calls are TRBV28 and TRBJ2-3, with D hard to call. V dropped 5 bases and J dropped 2 bases, with 17 bases sitting between them. The CDR3 is 16 amino acids. Germline values: CDR1 MDHEN, CDR2 SYDVKM. CDR3 protein: CASSPRRRTTTDTQYF. CDR3 DNA sequence: TGTGCCAGCAGTCCACGGCGACGAACCACCACAGATACGCAGTATTTT. Full variable domain (remainder filled in from reference TRBV28 and TRBJ2-3): DVKVTQSSRYLVKRTGEKVFLECVQDMDHENMFWYRQDPGLGLRLIYFSYDVKMKEKGDIPEGYSVSREKKERFSLILESASTNQTSMYLCASSPRRRTTTDTQYFGPGTRLTVL.

The CDR3 region has the DNA TGTGCCAGCAGCATGTACCAAGAGACCCAGTACTTC. Its protein is CASSMYQETQYF. J is TRBJ2-5 and V is TRBV6-6, with D unresolved. Germline V lookup: CDR1 MNHNY, CDR2 SVGAGI (reference sequence). This CDR3 comprises 12 residues. Trimming removed 6 bases from V and 0 bases from J, with 5 bases in between.

The chain couples TRBV11-2 to TRBJ2-2; 9 bases fit TRBD2. The germline CDR1 and CDR2 sequences are SGHAT and FQNNGV. There are 17 residues in the CDR3. Germline trimming cut 5 bases from V and 2 bases from J; bases unmatched to any gene: 9. DNA for the CDR3: TGTGCCAGCAGCCACGACCGACTAGCGGCTAACACCGGGGAGCTGTTTTTT. Its translation is CASSHDRLAANTGELFF.

This sequence joins TRBV27 and TRBJ2-1, with D hard to call. Germline V lookup: CDR1 MNHEY, CDR2 SMNVEV (reference sequence). V was shortened by 1 base and J by 9 bases, with 10 bases between the two germline ends. The CDR3 sequence is 13 residues long. The DNA of the CDR3 is TGTGCCAGCAGTTTATGGCGAGATGGTGAGCAGTTCTTC. This codes for CASSLWRDGEQFF.

This rearrangement joins TRBV6-5 to TRBJ2-7, with TRBD1 matching 10 bases. Trimming took 6 bases from V and 4 from J; bases not matched to a gene: 6. Germline V gives CDR1 MNHEY, CDR2 SVGAGI. This CDR3 spans 14 amino acids. This CDR3 is CASRPGQGPYEQYF. The CDR3 DNA reads as TGTGCCAGCAGACCGGGACAGGGGCCTTACGAGCAGTACTTC.

V and J are TRBV18 and TRBJ2-7; 8 bases align to TRBD1. The CDR3 extends over 16 amino acids. Germline CDR1 is KGHSH and CDR2 is LQKENI. The V segment lost 5 bases and the J segment 0 bases; nucleotides outside the gene matches: 9. The DNA for the CDR3 is TGTGCCAGCTCATCGCTCAGGGGGCCCCTCTCCTACGAGCAGTACTTC. Its protein is CASSSLRGPLSYEQYF.

The chain couples TRBV4-3 to TRBJ2-1; TRBD2 agrees at 10 bases. CDR1 is LGHNA, CDR2 YSLEER, per germline. The J segment lost 8 bases and the V segment lost 1 base, leaving 5 bases of the junction unmatched. The CDR3 runs 15 residues. DNA for the CDR3: TGCGCCAGCAGCCAAGCCCTAGCGGGAGCGGATGAGCAGTTCTTC. It yields the protein CASSQALAGADEQFF.

The V call is TRBV5-3, the J call TRBJ1-3; D is unresolved. TRBV5-3 is filed as an ORF, its function uncertain. V lost 4 bases, J lost 2 bases, and 22 bases lay in between. The CDR3 spans 18 residues. CDR3 bases: TGTGCCAGAAGCAAGGAGGGCCGGGTAGCCTCTACTGGAAACACCATATATTTT. Its protein product is CARSKEGRVASTGNTIYF.

V is TRBV7-8 and J is TRBJ2-5; D is undetermined. V was clipped by 3 bases and J by 2 bases, with 7 bases between them. Germline values: CDR1 SGHVS, CDR2 FQNEAQ. The length of the CDR3 is 13 residues. This CDR3 reads CASSLGSQETQYF. CDR3 bases: TGTGCCAGCAGCTTGGGCAGTCAAGAGACCCAGTACTTC.